A selection of T cell receptor beta chains follows, all from one sample in a study of blood T cell repertoires in COVID-19. Here immunoSEQ multiplex PCR was the method, and the copy in TCRdb shows in-frame clones only, minus some. The sample holds around 220,000 clones, 80% seen once. Sequencing used PBMCs or T cells enriched from blood (not recorded which). Receptors originate from a woman in her thirties or forties with acute COVID-19. CDR3s include the opening cysteine and the closing phenylalanine or tryptophan. Fields, in order: J gene, clone size, V gene, D gene, CDR3 DNA, CDR3 protein. A D gene is named only where the DNA matches it firmly. Not all rows give a size; the values are once, few, many and, for expanded clones, a class.

j_gene: TRBJ1-1; abundance: .; v_gene: TRBV30; d_gene: .; CDR3nt: TGTGCCGGAGGCGGGGGGACGATGAACACTGAAGCTTTCTTT; CDR3aa: CAGGGGTMNTEAFF
j_gene: TRBJ1-1; abundance: .; v_gene: TRBV9; d_gene: .; CDR3nt: TGTGCCAGCAGCTCCCCAGGGTTGGGGAACACTGAAGCTTTCTTT; CDR3aa: CASSSPGLGNTEAFF
j_gene: TRBJ1-1; abundance: .; v_gene: TRBV9; d_gene: .; CDR3nt: TGTGCCAGCAGCGTAGTGGGGGCCGCGGAAGCTTTCTTT; CDR3aa: CASSVVGAAEAFF
j_gene: TRBJ1-6; abundance: .; v_gene: TRBV7-2; d_gene: .; CDR3nt: TGTGCCAGCAGCTTAGACCAGGGATATAATTCACCCCTCCACTTT; CDR3aa: CASSLDQGYNSPLHF
j_gene: TRBJ2-7; abundance: .; v_gene: TRBV27; d_gene: .; CDR3nt: TGTGCCACATGGACTACACACCCGACCTACGAGCAGTACTTC; CDR3aa: CATWTTHPTYEQYF
j_gene: TRBJ2-1; abundance: .; v_gene: TRBV9; d_gene: TRBD2; CDR3nt: TGTGCCAGCAGCGTAGCTAGAACTAGCGGGGGGGCCGACAATGAGCAGTTCTTC; CDR3aa: CASSVARTSGGADNEQFF
j_gene: TRBJ2-2; abundance: .; v_gene: TRBV7-3; d_gene: TRBD1; CDR3nt: TGTGCCAGCAGCTTAGGGGACAGGGAAGCCGGGGAGCTGTTTTTT; CDR3aa: CASSLGDREAGELFF
j_gene: TRBJ1-6; abundance: .; v_gene: TRBV6-1; d_gene: .; CDR3nt: TGTGCCAGCAGTGACCAAGGAGGGGCCCATTCACCCCTCCACTTT; CDR3aa: CASSDQGGAHSPLHF
j_gene: TRBJ2-1; abundance: .; v_gene: TRBV18; d_gene: .; CDR3nt: TGTGCCAGCTCACCAGGTAGATTCGACAATGAGCAGTTCTTC; CDR3aa: CASSPGRFDNEQFF
j_gene: TRBJ2-7; abundance: .; v_gene: TRBV7-3; d_gene: .; CDR3nt: TGTGCCAGCAGCTCAACATACGCGGGGGAGCAGTACTTC; CDR3aa: CASSSTYAGEQYF
j_gene: TRBJ1-2; abundance: few; v_gene: TRBV4-3; d_gene: .; CDR3nt: TGCGCCAGCAGTGCGAGGTGGCAGTCCTATGGCTACACCTTC; CDR3aa: CASSARWQSYGYTF
j_gene: TRBJ1-2; abundance: .; v_gene: TRBV5-1; d_gene: .; CDR3nt: TGCGCCAGCAGCTTGAGCTCAGGCGATGGCTACACCTTC; CDR3aa: CASSLSSGDGYTF
j_gene: TRBJ2-3; abundance: once; v_gene: TRBV5-1; d_gene: TRBD1; CDR3nt: TGCGCCAGCAGATCCCCGGGACAGGGTGCGAATACGCAGTATTTT; CDR3aa: CASRSPGQGANTQYF
j_gene: TRBJ1-2; abundance: .; v_gene: TRBV10-3; d_gene: TRBD1; CDR3nt: TGTGCCATCAGTGAGGTGCAGGGGGCATCTGGCTACACCTTC; CDR3aa: CAISEVQGASGYTF
j_gene: TRBJ1-2; abundance: .; v_gene: TRBV7-9; d_gene: TRBD1; CDR3nt: TGTGCCAGCAGCTTCCCGGGACAGGCCTATGGCTACACCTTC; CDR3aa: CASSFPGQAYGYTF
j_gene: TRBJ1-3; abundance: .; v_gene: TRBV10-2; d_gene: .; CDR3nt: TGCGCCAGCCGAGGAGGGGAAGCTGGAAACACCATATATTTT; CDR3aa: CASRGGEAGNTIYF
j_gene: TRBJ1-6; abundance: .; v_gene: TRBV7-2; d_gene: .; CDR3nt: TGTGCCAGCAGCCTCTACAGGGACGGTTCACCCCTCCACTTT; CDR3aa: CASSLYRDGSPLHF
j_gene: TRBJ2-5; abundance: .; v_gene: TRBV7-9; d_gene: .; CDR3nt: TGTGCCAGCAGCTTCGAAGGAGGGCGACAGCGTCAAGAGACCCAGTACTTC; CDR3aa: CASSFEGGRQRQETQYF
j_gene: TRBJ1-2; abundance: .; v_gene: TRBV10-3; d_gene: .; CDR3nt: TGTGCCATCAGTGAGGCCAGATCCTTCTATGGCTACACCTTC; CDR3aa: CAISEARSFYGYTF
j_gene: TRBJ2-4; abundance: .; v_gene: TRBV19; d_gene: TRBD2; CDR3nt: TGTGCCAGTAGTAGGTCTAGCGGGGCTCCCAAAAACATTCAGTACTTC; CDR3aa: CASSRSSGAPKNIQYF
j_gene: TRBJ2-1; abundance: .; v_gene: TRBV4-1; d_gene: .; CDR3nt: TGCGCCAGCAGCCAAGTTTATAGGGGCCGCTCCTACAATGAGCAGTTCTTC; CDR3aa: CASSQVYRGRSYNEQFF
j_gene: TRBJ2-7; abundance: .; v_gene: TRBV18; d_gene: .; CDR3nt: TGTGCCAGCTCATCAGTGACCTACGAGCAGTACTTC; CDR3aa: CASSSVTYEQYF
j_gene: TRBJ2-7; abundance: .; v_gene: TRBV29-1; d_gene: TRBD1; CDR3nt: TGCAGCGTCGCCGGGACAGGGGTACGGGAGCAGTACTTC; CDR3aa: CSVAGTGVREQYF
j_gene: TRBJ1-6; abundance: .; v_gene: TRBV14; d_gene: .; CDR3nt: TGTGCCAGCAGCCTTTCGACAGGAAAGAATTCACCCCTCCACTTT; CDR3aa: CASSLSTGKNSPLHF
j_gene: TRBJ2-1; abundance: .; v_gene: TRBV29-1; d_gene: .; CDR3nt: TGCAGCGTTGTGAGGGGGGGCGGCTACAATGAGCAGTTCTTC; CDR3aa: CSVVRGGGYNEQFF
j_gene: TRBJ2-7; abundance: once; v_gene: TRBV30; d_gene: .; CDR3nt: TGTGCCTGGAGTGTAAGGGGTGGGGCTCCGAACGAGCAGTACTTC; CDR3aa: CAWSVRGGAPNEQYF
j_gene: TRBJ1-3; abundance: .; v_gene: TRBV6-5; d_gene: .; CDR3nt: TGTGCCAGCAGGCTTTCAGCGGGAAACACCATATATTTT; CDR3aa: CASRLSAGNTIYF
j_gene: TRBJ2-2; abundance: few; v_gene: TRBV9; d_gene: .; CDR3nt: TGTGCCAGCAGCGTAGGTCCGGCTAGCCACACCGGGGAGCTGTTTTTT; CDR3aa: CASSVGPASHTGELFF
j_gene: TRBJ1-1; abundance: .; v_gene: TRBV6-5; d_gene: .; CDR3nt: TGTGCCAGCAGTTACTCGAGAGGAGGGAACACTGAAGCTTTCTTT; CDR3aa: CASSYSRGGNTEAFF
j_gene: TRBJ2-7; abundance: .; v_gene: TRBV29-1; d_gene: TRBD2; CDR3nt: TGCAGCGTTTGGCTAGCGGAACCCTACGAGCAGTACTTC; CDR3aa: CSVWLAEPYEQYF
j_gene: TRBJ1-6; abundance: .; v_gene: TRBV6-6; d_gene: .; CDR3nt: TGTGCCAGCAGTCCTCTATCGGGGAGCTCCTATAATTCACCCCTCCACTTT; CDR3aa: CASSPLSGSSYNSPLHF
j_gene: TRBJ1-1; abundance: .; v_gene: TRBV19; d_gene: .; CDR3nt: TGTGCCAGTAGCACCACAGGGAACACTGAAGCTTTCTTT; CDR3aa: CASSTTGNTEAFF
j_gene: TRBJ1-4; abundance: .; v_gene: TRBV11-2; d_gene: .; CDR3nt: TGTGCCAGCAGCTTACGGTCAGGGGATATAGAACTGTTTTTT; CDR3aa: CASSLRSGDIELFF
j_gene: TRBJ1-2; abundance: .; v_gene: TRBV19; d_gene: TRBD1; CDR3nt: TGTGCCAGTACTTCTCCGGGACAGGGGGCCGGAAGGGACTATGGCTACACCTTC; CDR3aa: CASTSPGQGAGRDYGYTF
j_gene: TRBJ2-3; abundance: .; v_gene: TRBV6-5; d_gene: .; CDR3nt: TGTGCCAGCAAAATGAGGGTCACTAGCACAGATACGCAGTATTTT; CDR3aa: CASKMRVTSTDTQYF
j_gene: TRBJ2-5; abundance: .; v_gene: TRBV6-5; d_gene: TRBD1; CDR3nt: TGTGCCAGCAGTTACCTTGACAGGGGAGAGACCCAGTACTTC; CDR3aa: CASSYLDRGETQYF
j_gene: TRBJ2-7; abundance: once; v_gene: TRBV2; d_gene: TRBD2; CDR3nt: TGTGCCAGCAGTAATAGCGGGGGGCCTTTCGAGCAGTACTTC; CDR3aa: CASSNSGGPFEQYF
j_gene: TRBJ2-3; abundance: .; v_gene: TRBV27; d_gene: TRBD2; CDR3nt: TGTGCCAGCAGTTTGAAAGCGGGAGTCGGTACGCAGTATTTT; CDR3aa: CASSLKAGVGTQYF
j_gene: TRBJ1-1; abundance: .; v_gene: TRBV12-3/TRBV12-4; d_gene: .; CDR3nt: TGTGCCAGCAGTTATGTGGGACAAAAAGCTTTCTTT; CDR3aa: CASSYVGQKAFF
j_gene: TRBJ1-2; abundance: .; v_gene: TRBV7-2; d_gene: .; CDR3nt: TGTGCCAGCAGCGAAAACCGGGTTCAGCATGGCTACACCTTC; CDR3aa: CASSENRVQHGYTF
j_gene: TRBJ2-1; abundance: .; v_gene: TRBV4-2; d_gene: TRBD2; CDR3nt: TGTGCCAGCAGCCATGATAAATTGGCGGGAGTCGGCAATGAGCAGTTCTTC; CDR3aa: CASSHDKLAGVGNEQFF
j_gene: TRBJ1-1; abundance: .; v_gene: TRBV11-2; d_gene: TRBD1; CDR3nt: TGTGCCAGCAGCTTAGCCCCGGGACAGGGGAACACTGAAGCTTTCTTT; CDR3aa: CASSLAPGQGNTEAFF
j_gene: TRBJ2-7; abundance: .; v_gene: TRBV28; d_gene: TRBD1; CDR3nt: TGTGCCAGCAGTTCTTCCGGGACAGCCTTCTACGAGCAGTACTTC; CDR3aa: CASSSSGTAFYEQYF